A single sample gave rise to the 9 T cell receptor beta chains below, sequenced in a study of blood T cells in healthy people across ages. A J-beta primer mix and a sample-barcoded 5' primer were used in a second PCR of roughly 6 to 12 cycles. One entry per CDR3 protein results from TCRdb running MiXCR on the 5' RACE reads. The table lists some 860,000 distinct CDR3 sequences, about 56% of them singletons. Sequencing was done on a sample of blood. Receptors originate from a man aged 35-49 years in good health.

The CDR3 is CASSFQGPGGVGELFF. CDR3 DNA sequence: TGTGCCAGCAGCTTCCAGGGGCCGGGAGGTGTCGGGGAGCTGTTTTTT. The chain couples TRBV11-3 to TRBJ2-2; TRBD2 might be the D (7 bases). The germline V gene has CDR1 SGHNT and CDR2 YENEEA. This CDR3 has 16 amino acids. V lost 3 bases and J 7 bases, leaving 18 bases between the germline ends.

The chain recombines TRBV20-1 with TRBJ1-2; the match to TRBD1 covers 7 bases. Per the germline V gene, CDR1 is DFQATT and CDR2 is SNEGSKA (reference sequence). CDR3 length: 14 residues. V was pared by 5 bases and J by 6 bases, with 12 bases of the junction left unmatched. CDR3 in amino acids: CSAQRQGTADGYTF. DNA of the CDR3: TGCAGTGCTCAAAGACAGGGAACCGCGGATGGCTACACCTTC.

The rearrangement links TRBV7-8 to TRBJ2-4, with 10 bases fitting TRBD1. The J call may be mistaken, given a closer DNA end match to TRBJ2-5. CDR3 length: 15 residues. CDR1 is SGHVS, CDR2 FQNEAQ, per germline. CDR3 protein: CASSFVRTGGRTQYF. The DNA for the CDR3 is TGTGCCAGCAGCTTTGTCCGGACAGGGGGTCGGACCCAGTACTTC.

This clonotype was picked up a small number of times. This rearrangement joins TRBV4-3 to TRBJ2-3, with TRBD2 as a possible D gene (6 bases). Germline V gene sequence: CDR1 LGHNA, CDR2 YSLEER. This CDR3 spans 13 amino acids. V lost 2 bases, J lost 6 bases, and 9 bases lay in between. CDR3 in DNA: TGCGCCAGCAGCCAACCCCGGGGGGATACGCAGTATTTT. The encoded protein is CASSQPRGDTQYF.

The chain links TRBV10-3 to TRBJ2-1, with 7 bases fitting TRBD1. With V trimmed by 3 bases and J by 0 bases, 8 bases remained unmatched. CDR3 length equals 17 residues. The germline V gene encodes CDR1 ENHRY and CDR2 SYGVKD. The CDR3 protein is CAISDEARDSSYNEQFF. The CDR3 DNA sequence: TGTGCCATCAGTGATGAGGCCCGGGACAGCTCCTACAATGAGCAGTTCTTC.

Written as DNA, the CDR3 is TGCGCCAGCAGCCAACTCCTTTATAGTTTTCAGTTCTTC. This codes for CASSQLLYSFQFF. The chain carries TRBV4-3 and TRBJ2-1; D gene ambiguous. Germline V gene data show CDR1 as LGHNA and CDR2 as YSLEER. The CDR3 has 13 residues. The V and J ends lost 2 bases and 13 bases respectively, with 15 bases between them.

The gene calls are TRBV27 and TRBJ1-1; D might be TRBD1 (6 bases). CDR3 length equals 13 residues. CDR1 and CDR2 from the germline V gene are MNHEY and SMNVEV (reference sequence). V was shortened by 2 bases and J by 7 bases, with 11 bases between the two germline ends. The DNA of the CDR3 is TGTGCCAGCAGTTTAGGGGGGGCGTATGAAGCTTTCTTT. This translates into CASSLGGAYEAFF.

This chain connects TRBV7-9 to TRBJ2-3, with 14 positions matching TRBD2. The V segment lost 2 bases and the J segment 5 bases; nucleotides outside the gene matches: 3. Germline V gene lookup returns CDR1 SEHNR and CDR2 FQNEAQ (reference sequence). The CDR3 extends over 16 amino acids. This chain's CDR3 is CASSLRGLAGEDTQYF. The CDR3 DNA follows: TGTGCCAGCAGCTTAAGGGGACTAGCGGGAGAAGATACGCAGTATTTT.

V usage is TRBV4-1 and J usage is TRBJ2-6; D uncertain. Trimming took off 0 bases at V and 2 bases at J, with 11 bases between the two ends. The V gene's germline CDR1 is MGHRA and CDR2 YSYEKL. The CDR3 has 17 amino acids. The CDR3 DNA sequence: TGCGCCAGCAGCCAAGAGTCCAGAATTACTGGGGCCAACGTCCTGACTTTC. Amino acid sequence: CASSQESRITGANVLTF.